The rows below give T cell receptor beta chains drawn from one sample of a study of CD8+ T cells in alopecia areata. The method was immunoSEQ multiplex PCR; TCRdb's version includes in-frame clones alone and lacks a portion of them. This sample has approximately 170,000 clones, with around 56% found just once. The sample here was CD4+ T cells sorted from blood, taken at week 4, from a patient treated with tofacitinib. The receptors originated from a human donor with alopecia areata. The conserved cysteine and the conserved F or W are not part of the CDR3 here. Some rows have no size entry. The others give once, few or many, or a class for an expanded clone.

clone_size j_call v_call cdr3_aa
. TRBJ1-1 TRBV2 ASRPNREGSTEAF
few TRBJ2-7 TRBV5-1 ASSSVAGGSYEQY
few TRBJ2-5 TRBV27 ASSSTSWEETQY
few TRBJ2-1 TRBV7-2 ASSPLAGYNEQF
. TRBJ2-7 TRBV29-1 SAGTSEQY
. TRBJ2-7 TRBV5-1 ASSLAPDSSSYEQY
once TRBJ2-7 TRBV5-1 ASSLAPSSYEQY
. TRBJ1-1 TRBV20-1 SARDVEAF
. TRBJ1-2 TRBV19 ASGLDGKYGYT
once TRBJ2-3 TRBV28 ASSRRGADTQY
. TRBJ2-7 TRBV11-2 ASSLSFVAGTN
. TRBJ2-7 TRBV29-1 SVSLALSSYEQY
. TRBJ1-1 TRBV9 ASSPLGGGDTEAF
. TRBJ2-5 TRBV4-3 ASSRELGRAETQY
. TRBJ1-2 TRBV6-1 ASSIPGDYGYT